The 29 T cell receptor beta chains listed next were all sequenced from one sample in a study of T cells in Graves' hyperthyroidism and ophthalmopathy. Amplified TCR beta CDR3 regions derived from RNA transcripts. The primer set for the first-round RT-PCR of the TCR CDR3 was HTBI. From the multiplex PCR reads, TCRdb called clonotypes with MiXCR, one entry per CDR3 protein. The table lists around 400,000 distinct CDR3 sequences, less than 20% of them singletons, with roughly a quarter in the top ten. Sequenced: blood. Receptor source: a woman aged 18-35 years with Graves' hyperthyroidism that later progressed to Graves' ophthalmopathy.

The chain employs TRBV4-1 and TRBJ2-1; D is perhaps TRBD1 (6 bases). Germline V lookup: CDR1 MGHRA, CDR2 YSYEKL. Deletions cut 3 bases from V and 6 bases from J, with 12 bases between. The CDR3 covers 14 residues. CDR3 nucleotide sequence: TGCGCCAGCAGCCAGAGGATCAGGGGCAATGAGCAGTTCTTC. It translates to CASSQRIRGNEQFF.

The V gene is TRBV20-1, the J gene TRBJ2-7; D is perhaps TRBD1 (6 bases). The CDR3 is 17 residues long. Germline values: CDR1 DFQATT, CDR2 SNEGSKA (reference sequence). V dropped 3 bases and J dropped 3 bases, with 24 bases sitting between them. CDR3 protein: CSASKGRGGSEGYEQYF. For the CDR3, the DNA is TGCAGTGCTAGCAAGGGCAGGGGTGGTAGCGAGGGCTACGAGCAGTACTTC.

This clonotype was seen a handful of times. The V gene is TRBV28, the J gene TRBJ2-5; TRBD1 aligns across 9 bases. CDR1 and CDR2 (germline): MDHEN, SYDVKM. Trimming cost V 9 bases and J 5 bases; bases outside gene matches: 7. The CDR3 runs 13 residues. The CDR3 protein is CASITGGAETQYF. The CDR3, as DNA: TGTGCCAGTATAACAGGGGGCGCGGAGACCCAGTACTTC.

The chain uses TRBV5-1 and TRBJ2-3; no clear D. V lost 3 bases and J 2 bases, leaving 10 bases between the germline ends. This CDR3 comprises 14 residues. Germline V gene data show CDR1 as SGHRS and CDR2 as YFSETQ. The CDR3: CASSSTGLTDTQYF. CDR3 sequence (DNA): TGCGCCAGCAGCTCCACTGGGCTCACAGATACGCAGTATTTT.

The V call is TRBV9, the J call TRBJ2-2; TRBD1 is a possible D gene (5 bases). V was pared by 4 bases and J by 1 base, with 11 bases between. The CDR3 consists of 15 residues. Germline V CDR1 and CDR2: SGDLS, YYNGEE. CDR3 in DNA: TGTGCCAGCAGCAATCATCAGGGGAACACCGGGGAGCTGTTTTTT. Translating it yields CASSNHQGNTGELFF.

The chain links TRBV27 to TRBJ2-5; tentative D call: TRBD2 (6 bases). The CDR3 has 14 amino acids. V lost 5 bases to trimming and J lost 2 bases, with 12 bases between them. CDR1 is MNHEY, CDR2 SMNVEV, per germline (reference sequence). CDR3 residues: CASSQPGLQETQYF. CDR3 coding DNA: TGTGCCAGCAGTCAGCCGGGACTGCAAGAGACCCAGTACTTC.

The V and J genes are TRBV4-1 and TRBJ1-6; 8 nucleotides agree with TRBD1. Germline trimming cut 3 bases from V and 5 bases from J; bases unmatched to any gene: 3. There are 15 residues in the CDR3. Per germline, CDR1 MGHRA and CDR2 YSYEKL. The CDR3 coding sequence is TGCGCCAGCAGCCAGCCGGACAGGGATAATTCACCCCTCCACTTT. As protein: CASSQPDRDNSPLHF.

This clonotype was recorded at least ten times. The rearrangement links TRBV27 to TRBJ2-7; D is possibly TRBD1 (6 bases). Trimming left V 4 bases short and J 4 bases short, with 11 bases between. Looked up from germline, CDR1 is MNHEY and CDR2 is SMNVEV (reference sequence). CDR3 length: 13 residues. This CDR3 is CASSSTGRYEQYF. CDR3 bases: TGTGCCAGCAGTTCAACAGGGAGATACGAGCAGTACTTC.

This clonotype was counted at least ten times. The gene calls are TRBV5-1 and TRBJ2-7; D unclear. This CDR3 spans 13 amino acids. Trimming left V 3 bases short and J 4 bases short, with 11 bases between. Germline V gene sequence: CDR1 SGHRS, CDR2 YFSETQ. The DNA for the CDR3 is TGCGCCAGCAGCTATAACCGCGAGTACGAGCAGTACTTC. Amino acid sequence: CASSYNREYEQYF. Variable domain in full (rest from reference TRBV5-1 and TRBJ2-7): KAGVTQTPRYLIKTRGQQVTLSCSPISGHRSVSWYQQTPGQGLQFLFEYFSETQRNKGNFPGRFSGRQFSNSRSEMNVSTLELGDSALYLCASSYNREYEQYFGPGTRLTVT.

This clonotype has ten or more counts. The rearrangement uses TRBV7-9 and TRBJ2-3; 11 nucleotides line up with TRBD2. CDR3 length: 15 residues. V was clipped by 8 bases and J by 6 bases; unmatched bases: 10. Germline assignment: CDR1 SEHNR and CDR2 FQNEAQ (reference sequence). CDR3 sequence (DNA): TGTGCCAGCGCCTCGACTAGCGGGAAAATGGATACGCAGTATTTT. This sequence encodes CASASTSGKMDTQYF.

The sample holds a few counts of this clonotype. Mismatch with germline at one junction end may stem from a read error. The gene calls are TRBV5-5 and TRBJ2-5; either TRBD1 or TRBD2 may supply D (5 bases each). CDR3 size: 14 residues. Germline CDR1 and CDR2: SGHKS and YYEKEE (reference sequence). This CDR3 is CASSSGTYQETQYF. The CDR3 DNA reads as TGCGCCAGCAGCTCCGGGACCTACCAAGAGACCCAGTACTTC.

This clonotype was recorded many times. The chain is built from TRBV30 and TRBJ2-7; no firm D call. V gave up 2 bases and J gave up 3 bases, with 11 bases separating them. The germline gives CDR1 GTSNPN, CDR2 SVGIG (reference sequence). This CDR3 region has 13 residues. The CDR3 DNA sequence: TGTGCCTGGAGTTGGAAGTCTCTCTACGAGCAGTACTTC. It yields the protein CAWSWKSLYEQYF.

This clonotype has ten or more counts. V usage is TRBV20-1 and J usage is TRBJ1-2, with D unclear. CDR1 and CDR2 from the germline V gene are DFQATT and SNEGSKA (reference sequence). The CDR3 covers 12 residues. V lost 5 bases and J lost 1, with 8 bases in between. Here the CDR3 DNA reads TGCAGTGCTGCGGACGATAACTATGGCTACACCTTC. Translating gives CSAADDNYGYTF.

At least ten counts were recorded for this clonotype. V usage is TRBV28 and J usage is TRBJ2-3; the D call may be TRBD1 or TRBD2 (5 bases each). V dropped 6 bases and J dropped 4 bases, with 14 bases sitting between them. Per the germline V gene, CDR1 is MDHEN and CDR2 is SYDVKM. This CDR3 contains 14 residues. The CDR3 sequence: CASRPGPVADTQYF. The CDR3 coding sequence is TGTGCCAGCAGGCCGGGACCCGTGGCAGATACGCAGTATTTT.

The rearrangement links TRBV4-1 to TRBJ1-2; weak D call: TRBD1 (5 bases). Germline CDR1 MGHRA, CDR2 YSYEKL. This CDR3 is 14 amino acids long. Trimming took 2 bases from V and 8 from J, leaving 15 bases between them. CDR3 loop: CASSQPRPGVGYTF. In DNA, the CDR3 is TGCGCCAGCAGCCAACCCCGACCGGGGGTGGGCTACACCTTC.

The genes are TRBV9 and TRBJ2-1; TRBD1 matches 7 bases. CDR3 length: 15 residues. CDR1 and CDR2 from the germline V gene are SGDLS and YYNGEE. The V and J ends lost 0 bases and 2 bases, in that order; junction bases with no gene match: 2. CDR3 bases: TGTGCCAGCAGCGTAGCGACAGGGACCTACAATGAGCAGTTCTTC. Residues: CASSVATGTYNEQFF.

This clonotype showed up many times. The chain couples TRBV12-3 or TRBV12-4 to TRBJ2-5, with D perhaps matching TRBD1 or TRBD2 (6 bases each). The CDR3 totals 14 residues. V was cut by 3 bases and J by 7 bases, with 15 bases left in between. For the CDR3, the DNA is TGTGCCAGCAGTTTTGGGGGGCCACAGGGGACCCAGTACTTC. Its protein product is CASSFGGPQGTQYF.

There are many counts of this clonotype. The genes are TRBV5-1 and TRBJ2-1; D gene uncertain. Between the trimmed V and J ends, which lost 0 bases and 4 bases, there was a span of 8 bases. The CDR3 is 14 residues long. Germline V CDR1 and CDR2: SGHRS, YFSETQ. CDR3 sequence: CASSLEAEYNEQFF. The CDR3 DNA reads as TGCGCCAGCAGCTTGGAGGCAGAATACAATGAGCAGTTCTTC.

Concerning this clonotype: A read error may explain this, as a much larger clone is one base away. The chain has TRBV3-1 and TRBJ2-1; TRBD2 matches 11 bases. CDR1 LGHDT and CDR2 YNNKEL come from the germline V gene (reference sequence). J gave up 4 bases and V 6 bases, and 5 bases lay outside the gene matches. The CDR3 extends over 15 amino acids. In DNA form, the CDR3 reads TGTGCCAGCAGACATGGGACTAGCGGATACAATGAGCAGTTCTTC. This sequence encodes CASRHGTSGYNEQFF.

This clonotype was recorded a few times. CDR3 in DNA: TGTGCCAGCAGCCCACGGGACCCGCACACCGGGGAGCTGTTTTTT. This codes for CASSPRDPHTGELFF. The V and J genes are TRBV9 and TRBJ2-2, with D perhaps assigned TRBD1 or TRBD2 (5 bases each). Germline V gene lookup returns CDR1 SGDLS and CDR2 YYNGEE. V lost 4 bases and J 3 bases, leaving 13 bases between the germline ends. The CDR3 loop spans 15 amino acids.

The rearrangement uses TRBV27 and TRBJ1-5; no definite D call. Trimming left V 2 bases short and J 1 base short, with 6 bases between. The CDR3 has 14 residues. Per the germline V gene, CDR1 is MNHEY and CDR2 is SMNVEV (reference sequence). Here the CDR3 DNA reads TGTGCCAGCAGTTTAGCCCAGAGCAATCAGCCCCAGCATTTT. The encoded protein is CASSLAQSNQPQHF.

The sample holds many counts of this clonotype. The rearrangement joins TRBV20-1 to TRBJ1-5; possibly TRBD1 for D (5 bases). The germline CDR1 and CDR2 sequences are DFQATT and SNEGSKA (reference sequence). V was shortened by 7 bases and J by 6 bases, with 16 bases between the two germline ends. The CDR3 is made up of 13 amino acids. In DNA, the CDR3 is TGCAGTGGATCCGGGGACCACCCTCAGCCCCAGCATTTT. Translated, it gives CSGSGDHPQPQHF.

Many counts were recorded for this clonotype. This chain links TRBV20-1 with TRBJ2-1; D gene ambiguous. The germline CDR1 and CDR2 sequences are DFQATT and SNEGSKA (reference sequence). The CDR3 runs to 12 residues. V lost 5 bases to trimming and J lost 5 bases, with 10 bases between them. The DNA for the CDR3 is TGCAGTGCTGACGGACCAAACAATGAGCAGTTCTTC. Its translation is CSADGPNNEQFF.

This clonotype was seen many times. The chain joins TRBV6-6 to TRBJ1-3, with a possible D match to TRBD1 (5 bases). CDR1 MNHNY and CDR2 SVGAGI come from the germline V gene (reference sequence). The CDR3 sequence is 15 residues long. V lost 0 bases and J lost 0, with 6 bases in between. CDR3 region: CASSYSDNSGNTIYF. DNA for the CDR3: TGTGCCAGCAGTTACTCGGACAACTCTGGAAACACCATATATTTT.

This clonotype was found many times. The chain has TRBV27 and TRBJ2-3; D is perhaps TRBD1 or TRBD2 (6 bases each). Trimming took 11 bases from V and 4 from J, leaving 13 bases between them. Germline values: CDR1 MNHEY, CDR2 SMNVEV (reference sequence). The CDR3 consists of 12 residues. The CDR3 protein is CASRGEPDTQYF. Here the CDR3 DNA reads TGTGCCTCGAGGGGGGAACCAGATACGCAGTATTTT.

This clonotype was picked up a small number of times. V and J are TRBV20-1 and TRBJ2-2; 8 nucleotides line up with TRBD2. The CDR3 length is 17 residues. The trim removed 0 bases at V and 6 bases at J, leaving 12 bases unmatched. Germline V gene data show CDR1 as DFQATT and CDR2 as SNEGSKA (reference sequence). CDR3 nucleotide sequence: TGCAGTGCTAGAGACTCCGGGAGGGCCCCAGGGGCCGGGGAGCTGTTTTTT. It encodes CSARDSGRAPGAGELFF.

This clonotype was recorded at least ten times. V gene TRBV6-1 combines with J gene TRBJ2-3; TRBD1 agrees at 8 bases. The CDR3 spans 17 residues. V lost 1 base to trimming and J lost 6 bases; unmatched junction nucleotides: 12. Looked up from germline, CDR1 is MNHNS and CDR2 is SASEGT. The CDR3 reads CASSEVRTGLRGDTQYF. CDR3 DNA sequence: TGTGCCAGCAGTGAAGTCCGGACAGGGCTCCGCGGGGATACGCAGTATTTT.

This clonotype was recorded many times. The V and J genes are TRBV2 and TRBJ2-5; D is unclear. Germline CDR1 SNHLY, CDR2 FYNNEI. The V end was cut by 8 bases, the J end by 5 bases, with 15 bases between. The CDR3 runs 13 residues. The CDR3 DNA reads TGTGCCAGCTCCGGGCTTATAGGGGAGACCCAGTACTTC. This encodes CASSGLIGETQYF. Variable domain in full (rest from reference TRBV2 and TRBJ2-5): EPEVTQTPSHQVTQMGQEVILRCVPISNHLYFYWYRQILGQKVEFLVSFYNNEISEKSEIFDDQFSVERPDGSNFTLKIRSTKLEDSAMYFCASSGLIGETQYFGPGTRLLVL.

This clonotype was seen repeatedly, ten times or more. A junction boundary mismatches the germline segment, possibly from a read error. The chain uses TRBV7-2 and TRBJ1-5, with D possibly being TRBD1 (5 bases). This CDR3 comprises 16 residues. CDR1 and CDR2 from the germline V gene are SGHTA and FQGNSA. The CDR3 is CASSLAGLNSNQPQHF. In nucleotides, the CDR3 is TGTGCCAGCAGCCTAGCGGGACTGAATAGCAATCAGCCCCAGCATTTT.